A single sample is the source of the 25 T cell receptor beta chains below, sequenced in a study of cytomegalovirus exposure and HLA in healthy donors. Libraries were prepared by immunoSEQ multiplex PCR; TCRdb keeps only in-frame clonotypes and omits some of them. This repertoire shows under 200,000 clones, roughly 81% found once; its top ten account for 0.95% to 1.5%. What was sequenced was PBMCs. These receptors were taken from a young woman in good health and CMV-seronegative.

The chain employs TRBV19 and TRBJ2-5; 10 nucleotides agree with TRBD1. Trimming cost V 5 bases and J 5 bases; bases outside gene matches: 11. CDR1 is LNHDA and CDR2 is SQIVND in the germline V gene (reference sequence). The CDR3 is made up of 16 amino acids. The CDR3 spells CASSVDGTGVKETQYF. For the CDR3, the DNA is TGTGCCAGTAGTGTCGACGGGACAGGGGTTAAGGAGACCCAGTACTTC.

The chain links TRBV30 to TRBJ2-3, with 8 bases aligning to TRBD1. The junction had 6 bases not matched to a gene; V was cut back by 5 bases and J by 8 bases. Germline CDR1 reads GTSNPN; CDR2 reads SVGIG (reference sequence). The CDR3 totals 12 residues. DNA for the CDR3: TGTGCCTGGGGACAGGGAAGAAGTACGCAGTATTTT. Its translation: CAWGQGRSTQYF.

The V call is TRBV29-1, the J call TRBJ2-2; the match to TRBD1 covers 9 bases. The length of the CDR3 is 16 residues. V lost 5 bases to trimming and J lost 1 base; unmatched junction nucleotides: 8. Germline loops: CDR1 SQVTM, CDR2 ANQGSEA. The CDR3 DNA reads as TGCAGCGTTCTAGATTCGGGACAGGGGAACACCGGGGAGCTGTTTTTT. Encoded protein: CSVLDSGQGNTGELFF.

The chain links TRBV19 to TRBJ2-2; D is undetermined. CDR1 is LNHDA and CDR2 is SQIVND in the germline V gene (reference sequence). This CDR3 is built from 13 residues. Trimming took off 7 bases at V and 2 bases at J, with 8 bases between the two ends. The CDR3 bases are TGTGCCAGTACCTGGAGTAACACCGGGGAGCTGTTTTTT. Its protein product is CASTWSNTGELFF.

In its sample, this clone was seen a few times. The chain employs TRBV2 and TRBJ1-2; TRBD1 aligns across 11 bases. The length of the CDR3 is 14 residues. The junction had 6 bases not matched to a gene; V was cut back by 6 bases and J by 6 bases. The germline CDR1 and CDR2 sequences are SNHLY and FYNNEI. CDR3 region: CASRVPGQGDGYTF. The CDR3 DNA reads as TGTGCCAGCAGGGTCCCGGGACAGGGGGATGGCTACACCTTC. Full variable domain (rest looked up from reference TRBV2 and TRBJ1-2): EPEVTQTPSHQVTQMGQEVILRCVPISNHLYFYWYRQILGQKVEFLVSFYNNEISEKSEIFDDQFSVERPDGSNFTLKIRSTKLEDSAMYFCASRVPGQGDGYTFGSGTRLTVV.

This clone occurred a few times. This chain uses TRBV5-1 with TRBJ1-6; no definite D call. The CDR3 contains 15 residues. The germline gives CDR1 SGHRS, CDR2 YFSETQ. Trimming removed 4 bases at V and 5 bases at J, with 13 bases between. The chain's CDR3 is CASSQSGVDNSPLHF. The CDR3 region has the DNA TGCGCCAGCAGCCAGTCCGGGGTTGATAATTCACCCCTCCACTTT.

V is TRBV6-9 and J is TRBJ2-5; D is uncertain. The germline gives CDR1 MNHGY, CDR2 SVAAGI. Trimming shortened V by 11 bases and J by 0 bases, and 16 bases separated the two germline ends. This CDR3 comprises 14 residues. The CDR3 protein is CAAKATGDQETQYF. The CDR3 DNA reads as TGTGCCGCCAAAGCGACTGGAGACCAAGAGACCCAGTACTTC.

The V call is TRBV25-1, the J call TRBJ2-1; 8 bases agree with TRBD2. The CDR3 loop spans 15 amino acids. V dropped 4 bases and J dropped 4; count of bases not matched to a gene: 6. Germline values: CDR1 MGHDK, CDR2 SYGVNS. The CDR3 region is CASSARTSHYNEQFF. The CDR3, as DNA: TGTGCCAGCAGTGCAAGGACTAGCCATTACAATGAGCAGTTCTTC.

The rearrangement uses TRBV5-1 and TRBJ2-5; D may be TRBD1 (6 bases). The V gene lost 0 bases and the J gene lost 4 bases, with 16 bases spanning the gap. The CDR3 consists of 16 residues. Germline V CDR1 and CDR2: SGHRS, YFSETQ. This chain's CDR3 is CASSLGRVRGGETQYF. The DNA of the CDR3 is TGCGCCAGCAGCTTGGGAAGGGTGAGAGGGGGAGAGACCCAGTACTTC.

The chain has TRBV30 and TRBJ1-3; D not certain. Germline loops: CDR1 GTSNPN, CDR2 SVGIG (reference sequence). The V end lost 0 bases, the J end lost 0 bases, and 3 bases lay between the germline ends. This CDR3 comprises 13 residues. CDR3 coding DNA: TGTGCCTGGAGTGTTAACTCTGGAAACACCATATATTTT. Amino acids: CAWSVNSGNTIYF.

This clone was seen a handful of times. The rearrangement links TRBV19 to TRBJ1-5; the D is unclear. The ends were cut back, 9 bases at V and 5 bases at J, with 17 bases in the middle. The CDR3 contains 14 residues. From germline, CDR1 is LNHDA and CDR2 SQIVND (reference sequence). The CDR3 region has the DNA TGTGCCAGCGTACGGGGATTCGGGGATCAGCCCCAGCATTTT. Its protein product is CASVRGFGDQPQHF.

This chain links TRBV6-1 with TRBJ2-7, with 11 bases matching TRBD1. The CDR3 consists of 15 residues. Germline trimming cut 7 bases from V and 2 bases from J; bases unmatched to any gene: 7. CDR1 MNHNS and CDR2 SASEGT come from the germline V gene. The chain's CDR3 is CASNEPGQGAYEQYF. The CDR3 region has the DNA TGTGCCAGCAACGAACCGGGACAGGGGGCCTACGAGCAGTACTTC.

This clone was observed a handful of times. V gene TRBV18 combines with J gene TRBJ1-5, with D perhaps TRBD1 (6 bases). The germline V and J ends were trimmed by 1 base and 1 base, with 14 bases remaining between them. The CDR3 is made up of 17 amino acids. CDR1 KGHSH and CDR2 LQKENI come from the germline V gene. The CDR3 reads CASSPRAGGRSNQPQHF. In DNA form, the CDR3 reads TGTGCCAGCTCACCACGGGCGGGGGGCAGGAGCAATCAGCCCCAGCATTTT.

The V call is TRBV5-6, the J call TRBJ2-5; the D is unclear. Germline values: CDR1 SGHDT, CDR2 YYEEEE. The CDR3 has 13 residues. The ends were cut back, 5 bases at V and 0 bases at J, with 8 bases in the middle. CDR3 coding DNA: TGTGCCAGCAGGCTACAGAACCAAGAGACCCAGTACTTC. Translating it yields CASRLQNQETQYF.

The chain combines TRBV7-2 with TRBJ1-5; no clear D gene. Trimming removed 1 base at V and 5 bases at J, with 9 bases between. This CDR3 has 14 amino acids. Germline assignment: CDR1 SGHTA and CDR2 FQGNSA. CDR3 sequence (DNA): TGTGCCAGCAGCTTAGGGAGAACTGATCAGCCCCAGCATTTT. It codes for CASSLGRTDQPQHF.

Only a few counts were recorded for this clone. The CDR3 region is CASSPSVQGAAYGYTF. The DNA for the CDR3 is TGTGCCAGCTCACCCTCGGTACAGGGCGCAGCCTATGGCTACACCTTC. The V call is TRBV18, the J call TRBJ1-2; D perhaps matches TRBD1 (6 bases). Trimming stripped 3 bases from V and 4 bases from J, with 18 bases between. Germline assignment: CDR1 KGHSH and CDR2 LQKENI. CDR3 size: 16 residues.

The chain has TRBV9 and TRBJ2-2; tentatively, D is TRBD1 (5 bases). Germline CDR1 SGDLS, CDR2 YYNGEE. The CDR3 has 14 amino acids. The V and J ends lost 6 bases and 7 bases respectively, with 16 bases between them. CDR3 nucleotide sequence: TGTGCCAGCAAGAAGGACACCTACATCGGGGAGCTGTTTTTT. This encodes CASKKDTYIGELFF.

The V call is TRBV30, the J call TRBJ2-2; 7 bases line up with TRBD2. J was trimmed by 4 bases and V by 3 bases; bases with no gene match: 5. Germline V gives CDR1 GTSNPN, CDR2 SVGIG (reference sequence). This CDR3 has 14 amino acids. The CDR3 DNA reads TGTGCCTGGAGGAGGGAGGGGACCACCGGGGAGCTGTTTTTT. Translation: CAWRREGTTGELFF.

The chain couples TRBV30 to TRBJ2-1, with D possibly matching TRBD1 (7 bases). This CDR3 has 16 residues. Germline V lookup: CDR1 GTSNPN, CDR2 SVGIG (reference sequence). V lost 2 bases to trimming and J lost 8 bases, with 22 bases between them. CDR3 bases: TGTGCCTGGAGTTCGGGGGCAAGCGGAGGGGGCGATGAGCAGTTCTTC. Its protein product is CAWSSGASGGGDEQFF.

The chain has TRBV2 and TRBJ1-5; TRBD1 agrees at 8 bases. V trimming: 6 bases; J trimming: 0 bases; junction bases outside the gene matches: 13. CDR3 size: 18 residues. In germline, CDR1 is SNHLY, CDR2 FYNNEI. CDR3 coding DNA: TGTGCCAGCAGATATGACAGGGGAGTAACATATAGCAATCAGCCCCAGCATTTT. This codes for CASRYDRGVTYSNQPQHF.

CDR3 sequence: CASSEARGQGSYEQYF. As DNA, the CDR3 is TGTGCCAGCAGTGAAGCGCGGGGACAGGGTTCCTACGAGCAGTACTTC. The chain combines TRBV6-1 with TRBJ2-7, with 9 bases aligning to TRBD1. The germline V gene has CDR1 MNHNS and CDR2 SASEGT. There are 16 residues in the CDR3. Germline trimming cut 0 bases from V and 1 base from J; bases unmatched to any gene: 4.

This chain joins TRBV6-1 and TRBJ2-2; TRBD1 agrees at 7 bases. This CDR3 spans 14 amino acids. V trimming: 4 bases; J trimming: 5 bases; junction bases outside the gene matches: 4. Looked up from germline, CDR1 is MNHNS and CDR2 is SASEGT. The CDR3: CASSVIQGTGELFF. The CDR3 DNA sequence: TGTGCCAGCAGTGTCATACAGGGGACCGGGGAGCTGTTTTTT.

The V call is TRBV6-5, the J call TRBJ1-3; D unresolved. Germline lookup yields CDR1 MNHEY and CDR2 SVGAGI. V gave up 6 bases and J gave up 0 bases, with 6 bases separating them. This CDR3 spans 13 amino acids. CDR3 nucleotides: TGTGCCAGCAGCCGGGTCTCTGGAAACACCATATATTTT. Translating it yields CASSRVSGNTIYF.

This clone was counted a few times. The chain links TRBV20-1 to TRBJ1-1; no firm D call. CDR3 length: 10 amino acids. Germline V gene sequence: CDR1 DFQATT, CDR2 SNEGSKA (reference sequence). Trimming cost V 3 bases and J 5 bases, with 4 bases left between them. In DNA, the CDR3 is TGCAGTGCTAGTTCGACTGAAGCTTTCTTT. Protein product: CSASSTEAFF.

The CDR3 bases are TGTGCCAGCAGCTTAGGTAGCGACGAGCAGTACTTC. Translating gives CASSLGSDEQYF. V gene TRBV7-9 combines with J gene TRBJ2-7; weak D call: TRBD2 (5 bases). The CDR3 covers 12 residues. The germline V gene encodes CDR1 SEHNR and CDR2 FQNEAQ (reference sequence). Deletions cut 1 base from V and 5 bases from J, with 6 bases between.